Each of the 31 T cell receptor beta chains below was sequenced from the same sample in a study of cytomegalovirus exposure and HLA in healthy donors. Sequencing was performed with immunoSEQ multiplex PCR; in TCRdb, only in-frame clones are kept and a portion is missing. Of over 100,000 clones in the sample, 88% are singletons; the top ten hold about 6.9%. The specimen was PBMCs. The receptors derive from a woman between 18 and 30 years old in good health and CMV-seropositive.

The rearrangement uses TRBV19 and TRBJ1-6, with a tentative D call TRBD1 (6 bases). The CDR3 contains 15 residues. The germline V gene has CDR1 LNHDA and CDR2 SQIVND (reference sequence). The V end lost 6 bases, the J end lost 6 bases, and 15 bases lay between the germline ends. CDR3 in DNA: TGTGCCAGTAGCAACACAGGGTTCCGTAATTCACCCCTCCACTTT. Encoded protein: CASSNTGFRNSPLHF.

This clone was counted once. J is TRBJ1-5 and V is TRBV7-3; D not resolved. Germline CDR1 reads SGHTA; CDR2 reads FQGTGA. V dropped 8 bases and J dropped 4 bases, with 9 bases sitting between them. The CDR3 has 12 residues. CDR3 nucleotides: TGTGCCAGCCCTATCGAAAATCAGCCCCAGCATTTT. As protein: CASPIENQPQHF.

The chain links TRBV29-1 to TRBJ2-7, with TRBD1 as a possible D gene (5 bases). The CDR3 runs to 13 residues. Per the germline V gene, CDR1 is SQVTM and CDR2 is ANQGSEA. V lost 5 bases to trimming and J lost 4 bases, with 15 bases between them. CDR3 nucleotides: TGCAGCGTTAGAAGGGGCCTTTCGTACGAGCAGTACTTC. Translated: CSVRRGLSYEQYF.

V gene TRBV9 combines with J gene TRBJ2-1, with 8 bases matching TRBD2. This CDR3 has 16 amino acids. The trim removed 2 bases at V and 8 bases at J, leaving 12 bases unmatched. Germline V gene sequence: CDR1 SGDLS, CDR2 YYNGEE. CDR3 nucleotide sequence: TGTGCCAGCAGCGTTTATAGCGGGGAGGGCTTGGATGAGCAGTTCTTC. Translated: CASSVYSGEGLDEQFF.

This chain links TRBV5-4 with TRBJ2-1, with D tentatively TRBD2 (6 bases). The CDR3 loop spans 15 amino acids. V lost 3 bases to trimming and J lost 4 bases, with 14 bases between them. CDR1 is SGHNT and CDR2 is YYREEE in the germline V gene (reference sequence). The CDR3 DNA sequence: TGTGCCAGCAGCTACCTAGCGAAGGGATACAATGAGCAGTTCTTC. Translation gives CASSYLAKGYNEQFF.

This clone was detected a few times. The chain joins TRBV7-3 to TRBJ2-1, with a weak D call TRBD1 (6 bases). Trimming removed 4 bases at V and 8 bases at J, with 12 bases between. This CDR3 comprises 13 residues. The germline V gene encodes CDR1 SGHTA and CDR2 FQGTGA. Here the CDR3 reads CASSSSGVDEQFF. CDR3 DNA: TGTGCCAGCAGCTCCTCAGGGGTCGATGAGCAGTTCTTC. Combining the CDR3 with reference TRBV7-3 and TRBJ2-1 gives the whole variable domain GAGVSQTPSNKVTEKGKYVELRCDPISGHTALYWYRQSLGQGPEFLIYFQGTGAADDSGLPNDRFFAVRPEGSVSTLKIQRTERGDSAVYLCASSSSGVDEQFFGPGTRLTVL.

The gene calls are TRBV19 and TRBJ1-1, with unresolved D. This CDR3 contains 15 residues. The germline CDR1 and CDR2 sequences are LNHDA and SQIVND (reference sequence). The germline V and J ends were trimmed by 6 bases and 0 bases, with 14 bases remaining between them. CDR3 bases: TGTGCCAGTAGGTCGGGTAGGCAGTTGAACACTGAAGCTTTCTTT. It encodes CASRSGRQLNTEAFF.

The V call is TRBV27, the J call TRBJ2-1; tentatively, D is TRBD2 (6 bases). The CDR3 consists of 14 residues. Trimming took off 5 bases at V and 9 bases at J, with 17 bases between the two ends. The V gene's germline CDR1 is MNHEY and CDR2 SMNVEV (reference sequence). The CDR3 coding sequence is TGTGCCAGCAGTCTCCTTCCCGGCGGGACTGAGCAGTTCTTC. This codes for CASSLLPGGTEQFF.

CDR3 sequence reads: CASSEARGEAFF. The CDR3 region has the DNA TGTGCCAGCAGTGAAGCTCGAGGAGAGGCTTTCTTT. This rearrangement joins TRBV6-1 to TRBJ1-1; no firm D call. Germline V gives CDR1 MNHNS, CDR2 SASEGT. Trimming shortened V by 0 bases and J by 11 bases, and 10 bases separated the two germline ends. The CDR3 spans 12 residues.

Comments on this clone: This CDR3 is also generated by other DNA sequences in the sample. The chain recombines TRBV18 with TRBJ1-1; TRBD1 is a possible D gene (5 bases). V shed 2 bases and J shed 1 base, with 5 bases lying between them. This CDR3 has 13 residues. From germline, CDR1 is KGHSH and CDR2 LQKENI. CDR3 sequence: CASSPTGNTEAFF. In DNA, the CDR3 is TGTGCCAGCTCACCAACAGGGAACACTGAAGCTTTCTTT. Full variable domain (remainder filled in from reference TRBV18 and TRBJ1-1): NAGVMQNPRHLVRRRGQEARLRCSPMKGHSHVYWYRQLPEEGLKFMVYLQKENIIDESGMPKERFSAEFPKEGPSILRIQQVVRGDSAAYFCASSPTGNTEAFFGQGTRLTVV.

The chain has TRBV6-6 and TRBJ1-5; D perhaps matches TRBD1 (6 bases). The CDR3 contains 14 residues. V lost 5 bases to trimming and J lost 6 bases, with 14 bases between them. Per germline, CDR1 MNHNY and CDR2 SVGAGI (reference sequence). The CDR3 DNA reads TGTGCCAGCAGTCTCCTAGAGGGGGTTCAGCCCCAGCATTTT. This codes for CASSLLEGVQPQHF.

This chain uses TRBV5-6 with TRBJ2-3; 8 bases line up with TRBD2. Germline-derived CDR1 and CDR2 are SGHDT and YYEEEE. V was clipped by 0 bases and J by 1 base; unmatched bases: 7. The CDR3 sequence is 17 residues long. The CDR3 bases are TGTGCCAGCAGCTTGGGGGAAAAGACTAGCGGCACAGATACGCAGTATTTT. This encodes CASSLGEKTSGTDTQYF.

The genes are TRBV30 and TRBJ1-3; D unclear. CDR1 is GTSNPN and CDR2 is SVGIG in the germline V gene (reference sequence). This CDR3 region has 15 residues. V gave up 6 bases and J gave up 0 bases, with 15 bases separating them. CDR3 protein: CACTRDMSSGNTIYF. CDR3 nucleotide sequence: TGTGCCTGTACTCGTGACATGAGCTCTGGAAACACCATATATTTT.

The V gene is TRBV6-1, the J gene TRBJ1-2, with 7 positions matching TRBD1. V lost 1 base and J lost 5; bases outside the gene matches: 4. The CDR3 loop spans 14 amino acids. The V gene's germline CDR1 is MNHNS and CDR2 SASEGT. CDR3 sequence (DNA): TGTGCCAGCAGTGAAGAGACAGGGAAATATGGCTACACCTTC. Residues: CASSEETGKYGYTF.

The rearrangement links TRBV7-9 to TRBJ2-7; 8 nucleotides align to TRBD1. This CDR3 comprises 14 residues. CDR1 SEHNR and CDR2 FQNEAQ come from the germline V gene (reference sequence). V lost 3 bases to trimming and J lost 5 bases; unmatched junction nucleotides: 6. The CDR3 loop reads CASSLTGDFDEQYF. In DNA form, the CDR3 reads TGTGCCAGCAGCTTGACAGGGGACTTCGACGAGCAGTACTTC.

The J gene is TRBJ2-3, the V gene TRBV5-4, with 9 nucleotides matching TRBD2. The CDR3 consists of 15 residues. Germline lookup yields CDR1 SGHNT and CDR2 YYREEE (reference sequence). Trimming took 5 bases from V and 0 from J; bases not matched to a gene: 4. CDR3 sequence (DNA): TGTGCCAGCAGTCCGACTAGCGGAAGCACAGATACGCAGTATTTT. Translated, it gives CASSPTSGSTDTQYF.

The gene calls are TRBV4-1 and TRBJ2-2; 9 bases line up with TRBD1. The CDR3 extends over 16 amino acids. The V gene end was trimmed by 3 bases and the J gene end by 7 bases; junction bases not matched to a gene: 9. CDR1 and CDR2 (germline): MGHRA, YSYEKL. CDR3 loop: CASSHLPGQGNGELFF. CDR3 coding DNA: TGCGCCAGCAGCCATCTCCCGGGACAGGGTAACGGGGAGCTGTTTTTT.

The chain has TRBV6-1 and TRBJ1-1; TRBD1 matches 9 bases. The trim removed 4 bases at V and 6 bases at J, leaving 6 bases unmatched. Looked up from germline, CDR1 is MNHNS and CDR2 is SASEGT. This CDR3 has 14 amino acids. CDR3 in amino acids: CASSAGDRAAEAFF. The CDR3 DNA reads as TGTGCCAGCAGTGCTGGGGACAGGGCGGCTGAAGCTTTCTTT.

In DNA, the CDR3 is TGTGCCAGCAGCCCCGGGACAGGGCCCTATAGCAATCAGCCCCAGCATTTT. This encodes CASSPGTGPYSNQPQHF. This chain joins TRBV11-2 and TRBJ1-5; 9 bases are a match to TRBD1. J gave up 0 bases and V 5 bases, and 8 bases lay outside the gene matches. Germline V gene data show CDR1 as SGHAT and CDR2 as FQNNGV. The CDR3 has 17 amino acids.

The table lists this clone with a few counts. CDR3 protein: CSVSYTEAFF. For the CDR3, the DNA is TGCAGCGTCAGTTACACTGAAGCTTTCTTT. The chain combines TRBV29-1 with TRBJ1-1; no clear D. Germline V gene sequence: CDR1 SQVTM, CDR2 ANQGSEA. The CDR3 consists of 10 residues. V lost 6 bases to trimming and J lost 3 bases, with 5 bases between them.

The V call is TRBV9, the J call TRBJ1-2; the D gene is possibly TRBD1 (5 bases). V dropped 4 bases and J dropped 7 bases, with 20 bases sitting between them. Germline values: CDR1 SGDLS, CDR2 YYNGEE. The CDR3 sequence is 15 residues long. The CDR3 bases are TGTGCCAGCAGCCCTCCTCAGGGAACATTTGGTGGCTACACCTTC. It is translated as CASSPPQGTFGGYTF.

The V call is TRBV2, the J call TRBJ1-1; D not certain. Trimming took off 6 bases at V and 3 bases at J, with 14 bases between the two ends. This CDR3 spans 14 amino acids. CDR1 is SNHLY and CDR2 is FYNNEI in the germline V gene. The CDR3 coding sequence is TGTGCCAGCAGAGCGGGCCCAGAGGACACTGAAGCTTTCTTT. Translated: CASRAGPEDTEAFF.

The V and J genes are TRBV7-3 and TRBJ2-3, with D possibly being TRBD2 (5 bases). V was trimmed by 5 bases and J by 5 bases, leaving 20 bases between them. Looked up from germline, CDR1 is SGHTA and CDR2 is FQGTGA. The CDR3 loop spans 16 amino acids. The CDR3 here is CASSPTGQRFGDTQYF. CDR3 sequence (DNA): TGTGCCAGCAGCCCGACTGGGCAGCGGTTTGGAGATACGCAGTATTTT.

The rearrangement links TRBV4-1 to TRBJ2-1, with 7 bases aligning to TRBD2. Losses at the gene ends were 2 bases for V and 7 bases for J; bases not matched to a gene: 20. The germline V gene has CDR1 MGHRA and CDR2 YSYEKL. The CDR3 loop spans 19 amino acids. CDR3 nucleotide sequence: TGCGCCAGCAGCCAATTAAGCCCGCGGGGAGGGCCGGTACAAAATGAGCAGTTCTTC. This gives the protein CASSQLSPRGGPVQNEQFF.

The V call is TRBV27, the J call TRBJ1-1; TRBD1 aligns across 8 bases. The germline gives CDR1 MNHEY, CDR2 SMNVEV (reference sequence). The CDR3 totals 14 residues. The V segment lost 5 bases and the J segment 1 base; nucleotides outside the gene matches: 3. CDR3 sequence: CASSHGTGNTEAFF. The CDR3, as DNA: TGTGCCAGCAGTCATGGGACAGGGAACACTGAAGCTTTCTTT.

The chain joins TRBV30 to TRBJ1-2, with D possibly being TRBD1 (6 bases). V lost 5 bases and J lost 7, with 17 bases in between. The germline V gene encodes CDR1 GTSNPN and CDR2 SVGIG (reference sequence). CDR3 length: 13 residues. The CDR3 nucleotides read TGTGCCTGGGAGGTGAGGGGGTCTGGTGGCTACACCTTC. It codes for CAWEVRGSGGYTF.

J is TRBJ2-7 and V is TRBV19; 12 nucleotides align to TRBD1. Germline CDR1 LNHDA, CDR2 SQIVND (reference sequence). The CDR3 runs to 15 residues. Germline trimming cut 1 base from V and 12 bases from J; bases unmatched to any gene: 10. CDR3 region: CASSIAGTGGSFLYF. CDR3 coding DNA: TGTGCCAGTAGTATAGCAGGGACAGGGGGCAGTTTTCTGTACTTC.

The rearrangement joins TRBV19 to TRBJ1-5; weak D call: TRBD1 (5 bases). Trimming took 4 bases from V and 1 from J, leaving 11 bases between them. The length of the CDR3 is 15 residues. CDR1 and CDR2 (germline): LNHDA, SQIVND (reference sequence). The CDR3 DNA follows: TGTGCCAGTAGTAAACAGGATCTAAGCAATCAGCCCCAGCATTTT. Translation gives CASSKQDLSNQPQHF.

V gene TRBV30 combines with J gene TRBJ1-2; 8 nucleotides line up with TRBD1. With 4 bases clipped from V and 5 bases from J, the junction kept 6 bases outside the gene matches. CDR1 is GTSNPN, CDR2 SVGIG, per germline (reference sequence). The CDR3 has 13 amino acids. The CDR3 here is CAWTYGTGYGYTF. The CDR3 bases are TGTGCCTGGACCTACGGGACAGGATATGGCTACACCTTC.

Only one count was recorded for this clone. This chain uses TRBV19 with TRBJ2-1, with 8 bases that match TRBD2. The CDR3 covers 15 residues. V dropped 3 bases and J dropped 4; count of bases not matched to a gene: 5. Per the germline V gene, CDR1 is LNHDA and CDR2 is SQIVND (reference sequence). CDR3 in DNA: TGTGCCAGTAGTATGGGGGGACTAGGGTACAATGAGCAGTTCTTC. Its protein product is CASSMGGLGYNEQFF.

The chain has TRBV7-2 and TRBJ1-1; D uncertain. This CDR3 has 13 amino acids. The germline V gene has CDR1 SGHTA and CDR2 FQGNSA. Trimming shortened V by 6 bases and J by 1 base, and 9 bases separated the two germline ends. The chain's CDR3 is CASSSGRNTEAFF. DNA of the CDR3: TGTGCCAGCAGTTCGGGAAGGAACACTGAAGCTTTCTTT.